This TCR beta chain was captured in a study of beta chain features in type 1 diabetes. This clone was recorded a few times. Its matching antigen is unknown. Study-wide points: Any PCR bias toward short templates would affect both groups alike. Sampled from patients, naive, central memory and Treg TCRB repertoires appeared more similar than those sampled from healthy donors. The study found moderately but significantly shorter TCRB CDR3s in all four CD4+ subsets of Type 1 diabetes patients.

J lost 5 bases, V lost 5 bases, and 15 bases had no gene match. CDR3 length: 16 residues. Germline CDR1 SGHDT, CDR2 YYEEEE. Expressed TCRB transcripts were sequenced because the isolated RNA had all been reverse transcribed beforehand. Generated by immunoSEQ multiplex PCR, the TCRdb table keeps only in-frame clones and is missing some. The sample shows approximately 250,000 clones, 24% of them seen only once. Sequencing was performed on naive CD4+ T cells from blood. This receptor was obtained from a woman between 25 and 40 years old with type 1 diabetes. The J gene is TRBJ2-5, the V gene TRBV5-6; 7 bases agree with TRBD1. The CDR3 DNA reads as TGTGCCAGCAGGGCAGTGGACAGGCCGGCCGGTGAGACCCAGTACTTC. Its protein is CASRAVDRPAGETQYF. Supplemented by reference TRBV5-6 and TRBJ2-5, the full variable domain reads DAGVTQSPTHLIKTRGQQVTLRCSPKSGHDTVSWYQQALGQGPQFIFQYYEEEERQRGNFPDRFSGHQFPNYSSELNVNALLLGDSALYLCASRAVDRPAGETQYFGPGTRLLVL.